Here is one T cell receptor beta chain with its context. Sequencing ends 3 residues short of the CDR3 end; the germline J gene provides the rest. The sample belongs to a study of T cells in women clearing cervical HPV infection. Study as a whole: With HLA typing for only a few women, HLA confounding remains possible.

CDR3 size: 13 residues. The germline gives CDR1 SGHNT, CDR2 YYREEE (reference sequence). V was trimmed by 3 bases and J by 5 bases, leaving 11 bases between them. All participants had a single incident cervical HPV16 infection, and prevalent HPV16 infections were excluded. The method was immunoSEQ multiplex PCR; TCRdb's version includes in-frame clones alone and lacks a portion of them. The sample has tens of thousands of clones; the top ten hold approximately 1.2%. The receptor was isolated from a woman aged 18 to 75 with a cervical HPV16 infection that either progressed to CIN3+ or cleared (not recorded which). Sequencing was carried out using blood buffy coat. The V call is TRBV5-4, the J call TRBJ2-5; D gene uncertain. The DNA read from the CDR3 is TGTGCCAGCAGCTCGCCTCAGGTCGAGACC. It codes for CASSSPQVET. The full CDR3 protein is CASSSPQVETQYF.